This T cell receptor (beta chain) comes out of a study of blood T cell repertoires in COVID-19. Study details: From the United States, Italy and Spain came samples of acute and convalescent COVID-19. Nucleic acid was either cDNA or gDNA, and it came from T cells, B-cell-depleted T cells, or PBMCs.

The authors' processing: Amplification of reference gene primers was used by the study to estimate nucleated cell counts. Here immunoSEQ multiplex PCR was the method, and the copy in TCRdb shows in-frame clones only, minus some. V and J calls and clone size are those listed in that table; D and trimming were worked out from the DNA. There are about 220,000 clones in the sample; 80% to 90% occur only once, and 9.7% lies in the top ten. V lost 4 bases to trimming and J lost 7 bases, with 12 bases between them. Looked up from germline, CDR1 is SGHKS and CDR2 is YYEKEE (reference sequence). The CDR3 loop spans 14 amino acids.

This sequence joins TRBV5-5 and TRBJ1-6; D possibly corresponds to TRBD1 (5 bases). This sequence was found in a man aged 45-65 years with active or convalescent COVID-19. Sequenced sample: peripheral blood. As DNA, the CDR3 is TGTGCCAGCAGCCGCGGGGGTAACAATTCACCCCTCCACTTT. It specifies CASSRGGNNSPLHF.